The clone carrying this TCR beta chain was detected many times. Germline lookup yields CDR1 ENHRY and CDR2 SYGVKD. The CDR3 is 15 amino acids. The V segment lost 0 bases and the J segment 4 bases; nucleotides outside the gene matches: 5. The record originates from a study of T cells in Graves' hyperthyroidism and ophthalmopathy. RNA transcripts were the template for amplifying TCR beta CDR3 regions. A set of HTBI primers served as the primers for a first-round RT-PCR of the TCR CDR3. TCRdb re-derived calls from the multiplex PCR reads in MiXCR, one entry per CDR3 protein. The sample records fewer than 550,000 distinct CDR3 sequences, about 15% being singletons.

This chain uses TRBV10-3 with TRBJ2-7, with 8 bases that match TRBD2. Sequencing input: blood. The receptor was derived from a woman between 18 and 29 years old with Graves' hyperthyroidism. CDR3 nucleotide sequence: TGTGCCATCAGTGAGTCGGGTAGCGGGGTTTACGAGCAGTACTTC. It yields the protein CAISESGSGVYEQYF.